Following are 21 T cell receptor beta chains from one sample sequenced in a study of T cells after yellow fever vaccination. TCRdb re-derived calls from the 5' RACE reads in MiXCR, one entry per CDR3 protein. This table holds roughly 150,000 distinct CDR3 sequences, roughly 8% found once. The specimen comprised CD4+ T cells sorted from PBMCs, sampled 5 days after the yellow fever booster vaccination. Receptors originate from a man aged 30 to 45 who received the YFV17D yellow fever vaccine.

The gene calls are TRBV7-2 and TRBJ1-5; 8 bases align to TRBD1. The junction had 7 bases not matched to a gene; V was cut back by 5 bases and J by 4 bases. CDR1 is SGHTA and CDR2 is FQGNSA in the germline V gene. CDR3 length equals 15 residues. The CDR3 spells CASSPDRGRNQPQHF. The CDR3 DNA reads as TGTGCCAGCAGCCCCGACAGGGGAAGGAATCAGCCCCAGCATTTT.

This clonotype was picked up many times. The junction departs from the called germline gene at one end, perhaps through a read error. The rearrangement joins TRBV5-1 to TRBJ2-1; 8 nucleotides line up with TRBD2. The CDR3 is made up of 15 amino acids. Germline V CDR1 and CDR2: SGHRS, YFSETQ. CDR3 nucleotides: TGTGCCAGCAGCTTAGCCGGGGGGGGCTACAATGAGCAGTTCTTC. Translation: CASSLAGGGYNEQFF.

This clonotype has a count of ten or more. The chain combines TRBV7-2 with TRBJ1-5; D may be TRBD1 (5 bases). The germline CDR1 and CDR2 sequences are SGHTA and FQGNSA. The CDR3 sequence is 17 residues long. The V end lost 4 bases, the J end lost 0 bases, and 16 bases lay between the germline ends. The CDR3 DNA sequence: TGTGCCAGCAGCTGGCGCGGCGGGGCCCATAGCAATCAGCCCCAGCATTTT. The encoded protein is CASSWRGGAHSNQPQHF.

This clonotype was recorded many times. DNA of the CDR3: TGTGCCAGCACCGTCGGACAGGGGAACACAGATACGCAGTATTTT. It translates to CASTVGQGNTDTQYF. The chain has TRBV2 and TRBJ2-3, with 9 bases fitting TRBD1. Trimming at V came to 7 bases and at J to 2 bases, leaving 7 bases not matched to a gene. This CDR3 contains 15 residues. Germline V lookup: CDR1 SNHLY, CDR2 FYNNEI.

This clonotype was recorded at least ten times. The gene calls are TRBV5-1 and TRBJ2-3; 11 bases fit TRBD2. With V trimmed by 2 bases and J by 4 bases, 9 bases remained unmatched. The CDR3 has 17 residues. Germline V lookup: CDR1 SGHRS, CDR2 YFSETQ. The DNA of the CDR3 is TGCGCCAGCAGCTTATGGGCTAGCGGGAGGTCTGCAGATACGCAGTATTTT. This translates into CASSLWASGRSADTQYF.

This clonotype was observed a handful of times. The J gene is TRBJ2-4, the V gene TRBV18; 8 nucleotides align to TRBD1. Germline CDR1 and CDR2: KGHSH and LQKENI. Trimming took 3 bases from V and 1 from J; bases not matched to a gene: 8. The CDR3 has 17 amino acids. This CDR3 is CASSPPGTGFAKNIQYF. The CDR3 bases are TGTGCCAGCTCACCTCCCGGGACAGGTTTTGCCAAAAACATTCAGTACTTC.

There are many counts of this clonotype. The chain combines TRBV5-5 with TRBJ2-1; TRBD2 might be the D (5 bases). Germline V gene lookup returns CDR1 SGHKS and CDR2 YYEKEE (reference sequence). The CDR3 covers 15 residues. Between the trimmed V and J ends, which lost 1 base and 0 bases, there was a span of 8 bases. The CDR3 sequence: CASSLSGNSYNEQFF. The CDR3, as DNA: TGTGCCAGCAGCTTGTCGGGGAACTCCTACAATGAGCAGTTCTTC.

This clonotype was picked up many times. V usage is TRBV5-6 and J usage is TRBJ2-1; D not resolved. Trimming took 1 base from V and 7 from J, leaving 15 bases between them. This CDR3 has 15 residues. Looked up from germline, CDR1 is SGHDT and CDR2 is YYEEEE. CDR3 nucleotide sequence: TGTGCCAGCAGCTTGCCTGGGGTCGGGTGGAATGAGCAGTTCTTC. It translates to CASSLPGVGWNEQFF.

This clonotype was observed many times. The chain recombines TRBV2 with TRBJ2-3, with TRBD2 as a possible D gene (5 bases). Trimming removed 4 bases from V and 2 bases from J, with 10 bases in between. The CDR3 is 14 residues long. Germline values: CDR1 SNHLY, CDR2 FYNNEI. The CDR3 protein is CASSVRGPTDTQYF. CDR3 coding DNA: TGTGCCAGCAGTGTTCGAGGGCCCACAGATACGCAGTATTTT.

This clonotype was picked up many times. The J gene is TRBJ2-1, the V gene TRBV12-3 or TRBV12-4, with 8 bases aligning to TRBD2. CDR3 length: 14 amino acids. With 6 bases clipped from V and 4 bases from J, the junction kept 5 bases outside the gene matches. This chain's CDR3 is CASSKAGDYNEQFF. In DNA, the CDR3 is TGTGCCAGCAGCAAAGCGGGAGATTACAATGAGCAGTTCTTC.

This clonotype was picked up many times. V is TRBV7-8 and J is TRBJ1-3; TRBD1 agrees at 7 bases. With V trimmed by 5 bases and J by 0 bases, 4 bases remained unmatched. This CDR3 is 15 amino acids long. From germline, CDR1 is SGHVS and CDR2 FQNEAQ. CDR3 protein: CASSPNRGSGNTIYF. The CDR3 DNA follows: TGTGCCAGCAGCCCAAACAGGGGCTCTGGAAACACCATATATTTT.

Worth noting for this clonotype: A much larger clone differs from this one at a single base, so this may be a read error. V is TRBV10-3 and J is TRBJ2-7, with 11 bases matching TRBD2. Germline V CDR1 and CDR2: ENHRY, SYGVKD. This CDR3 has 14 amino acids. With 9 bases clipped from V and 4 bases from J, the junction kept 8 bases outside the gene matches. CDR3 in amino acids: CAIASSGRMYEQYF. The CDR3 DNA sequence: TGTGCCATAGCGTCTAGCGGGAGGATGTACGAGCAGTACTTC.

In this sample, this clonotype turned up many times. The V and J genes are TRBV3-1 and TRBJ1-3; D not resolved. The germline V gene has CDR1 LGHDT and CDR2 YNNKEL (reference sequence). V was pared by 4 bases and J by 4 bases, with 8 bases between. This CDR3 spans 13 amino acids. The CDR3 DNA follows: TGTGCCAGCAGCCGACTGCGGGGAAACACCATATATTTT. This encodes CASSRLRGNTIYF.

This clonotype was detected a few times. V and J are TRBV6-5 and TRBJ2-7, with 8 bases that match TRBD2. CDR1 and CDR2 (germline): MNHEY, SVGAGI. This CDR3 has 14 residues. The ends lost 2 bases at V and 2 bases at J; junction bases unmatched: 2. The CDR3 sequence is CASSYEAGAYEQYF. The DNA for the CDR3 is TGTGCCAGCAGTTACGAAGCGGGAGCCTACGAGCAGTACTTC.

At least ten counts were recorded for this clonotype. The chain recombines TRBV6-1 with TRBJ2-7, with D perhaps matching TRBD1 (6 bases). This CDR3 is 14 amino acids long. Looked up from germline, CDR1 is MNHNS and CDR2 is SASEGT. V lost 6 bases and J 3 bases, leaving 15 bases between the germline ends. DNA of the CDR3: TGTGCCAGCAGACAACTCCCGGACAGCTACGAGCAGTACTTC. Translation gives CASRQLPDSYEQYF.

This clonotype was seen at least ten times. The chain carries TRBV6-2 or TRBV6-3 and TRBJ2-1, with D possibly TRBD2 on 6 matching bases. From germline, CDR1 is MNHEY and CDR2 SVGEGT. Between the trimmed V and J ends, which lost 6 bases and 9 bases, there was a span of 24 bases. The CDR3 totals 16 residues. CDR3 sequence (DNA): TGTGCCAGCAGGAGACTAGTATCGGTGACCCCAACTGAGCAGTTCTTC. Translation gives CASRRLVSVTPTEQFF.

This clonotype has a count of ten or more. The CDR3 sequence is CASSPIPGETYEQYF. The CDR3, as DNA: TGTGCCAGCAGCCCAATCCCCGGGGAAACCTACGAGCAGTACTTC. This chain uses TRBV7-8 with TRBJ2-7; D might be TRBD2 (5 bases). The germline V gene has CDR1 SGHVS and CDR2 FQNEAQ. V was cut by 5 bases and J by 2 bases, with 16 bases left in between. This CDR3 spans 15 amino acids.

This clonotype has ten or more counts. The V gene is TRBV5-1, the J gene TRBJ2-1, with 8 bases identical to TRBD2. CDR1 and CDR2 from the germline V gene are SGHRS and YFSETQ. This CDR3 has 16 residues. V lost 1 base, J lost 9 bases, and 12 bases stayed unmatched. CDR3 nucleotide sequence: TGCGCCAGCAGCTTGTCGGGGGGGACTAGAGTAGGTGAGCAGTTCTTC. This gives the protein CASSLSGGTRVGEQFF. Complete variable domain (other parts from reference TRBV5-1 and TRBJ2-1): KAGVTQTPRYLIKTRGQQVTLSCSPISGHRSVSWYQQTPGQGLQFLFEYFSETQRNKGNFPGRFSGRQFSNSRSEMNVSTLELGDSALYLCASSLSGGTRVGEQFFGPGTRLTVL.

This clonotype was recorded many times. The chain employs TRBV4-3 and TRBJ2-1; the D is unclear. The CDR3 sequence is 16 residues long. Germline V gene sequence: CDR1 LGHNA, CDR2 YSLEER. Trimming removed 6 bases at V and 3 bases at J, with 18 bases between. CDR3 in DNA: TGCGCCAGCAGTCCCTTCGTAGGGAACAGCTACAATGAGCAGTTCTTC. This translates into CASSPFVGNSYNEQFF.

This clonotype was recorded at least ten times. This chain connects TRBV20-1 to TRBJ2-1, with TRBD2 as a possible D gene (6 bases). This CDR3 spans 15 amino acids. V lost 0 bases, J lost 5 bases, and 14 bases lay in between. Germline CDR1 and CDR2: DFQATT and SNEGSKA (reference sequence). CDR3 amino acids: CSARDKRREDNEQFF. The CDR3 DNA follows: TGCAGTGCTAGAGATAAGCGGAGGGAAGACAATGAGCAGTTCTTC.

This clonotype was seen only a few times. The chain uses TRBV11-3 and TRBJ2-6; the match to TRBD1 covers 9 bases. Germline values: CDR1 SGHNT, CDR2 YENEEA. The trim removed 4 bases at V and 4 bases at J, leaving 5 bases unmatched. This CDR3 has 16 amino acids. The CDR3 DNA follows: TGTGCCAGCAGCTCAGACAGGGGGTTAGGGGCCAACGTCCTGACTTTC. This gives the protein CASSSDRGLGANVLTF.